Listed below are T cell receptor beta chains from one sample, sequenced in a study of blood T cell repertoires in COVID-19. Data came from immunoSEQ multiplex PCR; TCRdb stores just in-frame clones and leaves some out. This table has 110,000 or so clones, 70% to 90% appearing once. Sequenced material: peripheral blood. These receptors all come from a middle-aged man with acute or convalescent COVID-19. Each CDR3 is given with its conserved first and last residue. The D gene is left open where the match is weak. Some rows have no size entry. The others give once, few or many, or a class for an expanded clone.

d_call,v_call,j_call,clone_size,cdr3_nt,cdr3_aa
-,TRBV2,TRBJ2-3,-,TGTGCCAGCACCGCCGACGGGGGGCGCACAGATACGCAGTATTTT,CASTADGGRTDTQYF
-,TRBV5-1,TRBJ2-3,-,TGCGCCAGCAGCTTGGTGGGGGGTAGCACAGATACGCAGTATTTT,CASSLVGGSTDTQYF
-,TRBV19,TRBJ1-2,-,TGTGCCAGTAATGATCGGGAACCCTACACCTTC,CASNDREPYTF
-,TRBV3-1/TRBV3-2,TRBJ1-1,-,TGTGCCAGCAGCCAAGGGAGATGGACTGAAGCTTTCTTT,CASSQGRWTEAFF
-,TRBV25-1,TRBJ2-7,few,TGTGCCAGCAGCCCGTTCTACGAGCAGTACTTC,CASSPFYEQYF
-,TRBV7-2,TRBJ1-1,-,TGTGCCAGCAGCATCCAGGGGCTTGGTGAAGCTTTCTTT,CASSIQGLGEAFF
-,TRBV11-3,TRBJ2-7,-,TGTGCCAGCAGCTTAGATAGGCGAGGGCCCCTTACTACAGAGCAGTACTTC,CASSLDRRGPLTTEQYF
-,TRBV5-1,TRBJ1-6,-,TGCGCCAGCAGCTTAAGACCAGGGGCGCAAGGGAATTCACCCCTCCACTTT,CASSLRPGAQGNSPLHF
TRBD2,TRBV24-1,TRBJ2-5,-,TGTGCCACCAGTCTAGCGGGGGGCTTGGAGACCCAGTACTTC,CATSLAGGLETQYF
-,TRBV4-1,TRBJ2-6,-,TGCGCCAGCAGCCAGGGACATTCTGGGGCCAACGTCCTGACTTTC,CASSQGHSGANVLTF
-,TRBV3-1/TRBV3-2,TRBJ2-1,-,TGTGCCAGCAGCCTCCGACAGTACAATGAGCAGTTCTTC,CASSLRQYNEQFF
TRBD2,TRBV4-1,TRBJ2-3,-,TGCGCCAGCAGCCAACACGGGACTAGCGGGGGGGAGGATACGCAGTATTTT,CASSQHGTSGGEDTQYF
TRBD1,TRBV11-2,TRBJ1-2,-,TGTGCCAGCAGCTTAGGACGCTATCGGACAGGGGGCGCCGGGGATGGCTACACCTTC,CASSLGRYRTGGAGDGYTF
-,TRBV5-1,TRBJ2-1,-,TGCGCCAGCAGCTTGACCCCACAGGCCAATGAGCAGTTCTTC,CASSLTPQANEQFF
TRBD1,TRBV7-9,TRBJ1-2,once,TGTGCCAGCAGCCGATTCGGACAGGAGGCGAAATCTAACTATGGCTACACCTTC,CASSRFGQEAKSNYGYTF
-,TRBV21-1,TRBJ2-4,-,TGTGCCAGCAGCAAATTATCCCGGACAGGGGGGGCCAAAAACATTCAGTACTTC,CASSKLSRTGGAKNIQYF
TRBD1,TRBV14,TRBJ1-4,-,TGTGCCAGCAGCCGATTGAGCGCAGGGGGTGGTGAAAAACTGTTTTTT,CASSRLSAGGGEKLFF
TRBD2,TRBV6-2/TRBV6-3,TRBJ2-7,-,TGTGCCAGCAGCTTCGATCCGGGACTAGCGGGGGGCACGACCTCCTACGAGCAGTACTTC,CASSFDPGLAGGTTSYEQYF
-,TRBV7-9,TRBJ2-5,few,TGTGCCAGCAGCAACTTTGCCCGGGACTCGCAAGAGACCCAGTACTTC,CASSNFARDSQETQYF
-,TRBV4-3,TRBJ2-1,few,TGCGCCAGCAGCCACCCTCCGGCGGGGGCCTCCTACAATGAGCAGTTCTTC,CASSHPPAGASYNEQFF
-,TRBV29-1,TRBJ2-2,-,TGCAGCGTTCTCACCGGGGAGCTGTTTTTT,CSVLTGELFF
-,TRBV18,TRBJ2-6,-,TGTGCCAGCTCACCACCGAGCGGAGGTACGAGCTCTGGGGCCAACGTCCTGACTTTC,CASSPPSGGTSSGANVLTF
TRBD1,TRBV6-5,TRBJ1-2,once,TGTGCCAGCAGACCCTGGACAGGGTCGAACTATGGCTACACCTTC,CASRPWTGSNYGYTF
TRBD2,TRBV7-2,TRBJ2-3,-,TGTGCCAGCAGCTCCCTAGCGGGGGGGACCACAGATACGCAGTATTTT,CASSSLAGGTTDTQYF
TRBD1,TRBV5-4,TRBJ2-5,-,TGTGCCAGCAGCGACCGGGACAGGGGAAGTGAGACCCAGTACTTC,CASSDRDRGSETQYF
TRBD1,TRBV6-2/TRBV6-3,TRBJ1-1,few,TGTGCCAGCAGTCTCCAGGGGGCAGACACTGAAGCTTTCTTT,CASSLQGADTEAFF
-,TRBV27,TRBJ2-5,-,TGTGCCAGCAGTTTAGAGTTCCAAGAGACCCAGTACTTC,CASSLEFQETQYF
-,TRBV6-5,TRBJ2-6,once,TGTGCCAGCAGTTACACAATGTCGGGTGGGGCCAACGTCCTGACTTTC,CASSYTMSGGANVLTF
-,TRBV20-1,TRBJ2-5,-,TGCAGTGCTACCGACCAAGAGACCCAGTACTTC,CSATDQETQYF
-,TRBV7-2,TRBJ2-7,-,TGTGCCAGCAGCAGAGACAGGCCCTACGAGCAGTACTTC,CASSRDRPYEQYF
-,TRBV5-1,TRBJ1-3,-,TGCGCCAGCAGCTTGGCTCCGGGAAACACCATATATTTT,CASSLAPGNTIYF
-,TRBV7-8,TRBJ2-7,-,TGTGCCAGCAGCTTAGACGCGGCTTCCTACGAGCAGTACTTC,CASSLDAASYEQYF